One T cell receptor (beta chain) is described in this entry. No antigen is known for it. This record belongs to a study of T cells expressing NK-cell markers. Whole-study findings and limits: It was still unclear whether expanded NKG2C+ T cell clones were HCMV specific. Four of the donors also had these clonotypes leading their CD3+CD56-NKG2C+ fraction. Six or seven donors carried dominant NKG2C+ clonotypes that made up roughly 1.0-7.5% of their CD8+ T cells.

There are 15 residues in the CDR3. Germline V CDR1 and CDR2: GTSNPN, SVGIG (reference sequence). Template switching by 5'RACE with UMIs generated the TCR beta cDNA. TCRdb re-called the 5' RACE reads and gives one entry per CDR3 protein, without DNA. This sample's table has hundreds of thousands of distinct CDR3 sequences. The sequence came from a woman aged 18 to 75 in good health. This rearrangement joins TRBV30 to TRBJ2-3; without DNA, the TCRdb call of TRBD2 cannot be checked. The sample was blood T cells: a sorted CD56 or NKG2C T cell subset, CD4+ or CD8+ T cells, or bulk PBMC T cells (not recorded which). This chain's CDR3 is CAWSVQAGSSDTQYF.